The 20 T cell receptor beta chains below come from one sample, sequenced in a study of blood T cell repertoires in COVID-19. Libraries were prepared by immunoSEQ multiplex PCR; TCRdb keeps only in-frame clonotypes and omits some of them. The sample shows fewer than 250,000 clones, roughly 89% of them seen only once. The sample consisted of PBMCs or T cells enriched from blood (not recorded which). The receptors derive from a woman between 40 and 50 years old who had recovered from COVID-19.

V is TRBV5-1 and J is TRBJ2-5, with 7 bases matching TRBD2. V gave up 0 bases and J gave up 2 bases; unmatched junction bases: 4. The CDR3 runs to 15 residues. Germline CDR1 reads SGHRS; CDR2 reads YFSETQ. CDR3 sequence (DNA): TGCGCCAGCAGCTTGGCCCCAGCGGGACAAGAGACCCAGTACTTC. This codes for CASSLAPAGQETQYF.

The chain uses TRBV11-3 and TRBJ2-2, with D perhaps matching TRBD1 (6 bases). V dropped 5 bases and J dropped 4 bases, with 8 bases sitting between them. The germline V gene has CDR1 SGHNT and CDR2 YENEEA. The CDR3 runs 13 residues. CDR3 sequence (DNA): TGTGCCAGCAGCCACAGGGCCACCGGGGAGCTGTTTTTT. It codes for CASSHRATGELFF.

This clone turned up a few times. The chain couples TRBV7-2 to TRBJ2-2; 8 nucleotides align to TRBD2. V trimming: 2 bases; J trimming: 1 base; junction bases outside the gene matches: 6. The CDR3 totals 17 residues. Germline assignment: CDR1 SGHTA and CDR2 FQGNSA. CDR3 bases: TGTGCCAGCAGCTTACCCGGCAGCGGGGGGAACACCGGGGAGCTGTTTTTT. This translates into CASSLPGSGGNTGELFF.

The chain recombines TRBV27 with TRBJ1-6, with D hard to call. The CDR3 contains 12 residues. The V gene lost 2 bases and the J gene lost 10 bases, with 6 bases spanning the gap. Germline loops: CDR1 MNHEY, CDR2 SMNVEV (reference sequence). CDR3 sequence reads: CASSLRGSPLHF. As DNA, the CDR3 is TGTGCCAGCAGTTTACGGGGATCACCCCTCCACTTT.

V is TRBV4-1 and J is TRBJ1-4; the match to TRBD1 covers 7 bases. J gave up 8 bases and V 4 bases, and 10 bases lay outside the gene matches. Germline CDR1 and CDR2: MGHRA and YSYEKL. The length of the CDR3 is 15 residues. CDR3 loop: CASSPRGLGGEKLFF. In nucleotides, the CDR3 is TGCGCCAGCAGCCCGAGGGGGCTGGGGGGAGAAAAACTGTTTTTT.

V is TRBV7-8 and J is TRBJ2-7, with 10 bases matching TRBD2. The CDR3 runs to 15 residues. CDR1 is SGHVS, CDR2 FQNEAQ, per germline. Losses at the gene ends were 5 bases for V and 2 bases for J; bases not matched to a gene: 6. DNA of the CDR3: TGTGCCAGCAGCAACTTAGCGGGAGGCCCCTACGAGCAGTACTTC. It specifies CASSNLAGGPYEQYF.

The rearrangement uses TRBV25-1 and TRBJ2-1; D gene uncertain. The CDR3 is 14 amino acids. Germline CDR1 MGHDK, CDR2 SYGVNS. The germline V and J ends were trimmed by 3 bases and 1 base, with 7 bases remaining between them. The CDR3 DNA sequence: TGTGCCAGCAGTGACCGGGTGTCCTACAATGAGCAGTTCTTC. It encodes CASSDRVSYNEQFF.

J is TRBJ2-1 and V is TRBV10-3, with TRBD1 matching 8 bases. After removal of 3 bases from V and 7 bases from J, the junction contained 14 bases not matched to a gene. Germline V gene data show CDR1 as ENHRY and CDR2 as SYGVKD. The CDR3 totals 17 residues. The CDR3: CAISDLVDRADFNEQFF. CDR3 sequence (DNA): TGTGCCATCAGTGATCTCGTGGACAGGGCCGACTTTAATGAGCAGTTCTTC.

In this sample, this clone turned up once. The chain is built from TRBV10-3 and TRBJ1-6; D uncertain. The CDR3 contains 13 residues. V lost 0 bases and J 7 bases, leaving 4 bases between the germline ends. Per the germline V gene, CDR1 is ENHRY and CDR2 is SYGVKD. Here the CDR3 DNA reads TGTGCCATCAGTGAGTCGGGCAATTCACCCCTCCACTTT. Amino acids: CAISESGNSPLHF.

J is TRBJ2-7 and V is TRBV27; TRBD2 matches at 12 bases. With V trimmed by 5 bases and J by 4 bases, 12 bases remained unmatched. The V gene's germline CDR1 is MNHEY and CDR2 SMNVEV (reference sequence). The CDR3 has 17 amino acids. CDR3 in amino acids: CASSPSGRAPLVYEQYF. CDR3 coding DNA: TGTGCCAGCAGTCCTAGCGGGAGGGCTCCCCTAGTGTACGAGCAGTACTTC.

This rearrangement joins TRBV18 to TRBJ2-7; TRBD2 aligns across 9 bases. Germline-derived CDR1 and CDR2 are KGHSH and LQKENI. The CDR3 consists of 15 residues. Trimming took 0 bases from V and 7 from J; bases not matched to a gene: 7. DNA for the CDR3: TGTGCCAGCTCACCACCCCTAGCGGGGACTATTGAGCAGTACTTC. It translates to CASSPPLAGTIEQYF.

The chain combines TRBV21-1 with TRBJ2-1; the DNA was not compared with TRBD2, the D call given in the table. TRBV21-1 is a pseudogene locus. The length of the CDR3 is 19 residues. Written as DNA, the CDR3 is TGTGCCAGCAGAAAGCATCCTAGCGGGAGGGCCTTCTTTGGCGATGAGCAGTTCTTC. Encoded protein: CASRKHPSGRAFFGDEQFF.

The V gene is TRBV6-2 or TRBV6-3, the J gene TRBJ1-4, with D possibly TRBD1 on 5 matching bases. The V gene's germline CDR1 is MNHEY and CDR2 SVGEGT. V lost 5 bases to trimming and J lost 8 bases, with 18 bases between them. The CDR3 is made up of 15 amino acids. This CDR3 is CASSKEQAPWEKLFF. The CDR3 region has the DNA TGTGCCAGCAGTAAGGAACAGGCGCCCTGGGAAAAACTGTTTTTT.

This clone has a handful of counts. The gene calls are TRBV2 and TRBJ1-1; D gene uncertain. The V gene's germline CDR1 is SNHLY and CDR2 FYNNEI. The CDR3 has 14 residues. V gave up 2 bases and J gave up 4 bases, with 11 bases separating them. CDR3 bases: TGTGCCAGCAGTGAACTACAAGCGGGCACTGAAGCTTTCTTT. Translated, it gives CASSELQAGTEAFF.

Ten or more counts support this clone. The J gene is TRBJ2-1, the V gene TRBV28; TRBD2 might be the D (6 bases). Trimming removed 3 bases at V and 3 bases at J, with 6 bases between. From germline, CDR1 is MDHEN and CDR2 SYDVKM. The CDR3 is made up of 13 amino acids. The CDR3 nucleotides are TGTGCCAGCAGTTTGGGACTCTACAATGAGCAGTTCTTC. Protein: CASSLGLYNEQFF.

CDR3: CASSQGDRTNTEAFF. In DNA, the CDR3 is TGCGCCAGCAGCCAGGGGGACAGGACGAACACTGAAGCTTTCTTT. The chain has TRBV4-1 and TRBJ1-1; TRBD1 agrees at 8 bases. This CDR3 contains 15 residues. After removal of 3 bases from V and 1 base from J, the junction contained 4 bases not matched to a gene. Germline CDR1 is MGHRA and CDR2 is YSYEKL.

V and J are TRBV12-3 or TRBV12-4 and TRBJ2-7; D unclear. Trimming removed 1 base at V and 9 bases at J, with 10 bases between. There are 12 residues in the CDR3. The CDR3 DNA reads TGTGCCAGCAGTTTAGGCGCCATCGCGCAGTACTTC. Amino acid sequence: CASSLGAIAQYF.

The chain carries TRBV18 and TRBJ2-7; TRBD1 aligns across 9 bases. Germline loops: CDR1 KGHSH, CDR2 LQKENI. CDR3 length equals 17 residues. V lost 3 bases to trimming and J lost 6 bases; unmatched junction nucleotides: 15. CDR3 sequence: CASSPGTGNPGMGEQYF. In DNA form, the CDR3 reads TGTGCCAGCTCACCGGGGACAGGGAACCCTGGAATGGGCGAGCAGTACTTC.

V gene TRBV11-3 combines with J gene TRBJ1-1, with D tentatively TRBD1 (6 bases). CDR1 and CDR2 from the germline V gene are SGHNT and YENEEA. This CDR3 contains 12 residues. Trimming pared 2 bases from V and 11 bases from J, leaving 12 bases between. The CDR3 bases are TGTGCCAGCAGCTTATCCGCAGGGGTTGCTTTCTTT. This codes for CASSLSAGVAFF. The whole variable domain, remainder taken from reference TRBV11-3 and TRBJ1-1, is EAGVVQSPRYKIIEKKQPVAFWCNPISGHNTLYWYLQNLGQGPELLIRYENEEAVDDSQLPKDRFSAERLKGVDSTLKIQPAELGDSAVYLCASSLSAGVAFFGQGTRLTVV.

The CDR3 region has the DNA TGCGCCAGCAGCCTGCGGCAGAGTAGCTCCTACAATGAGCAGTTCTTC. Translating it yields CASSLRQSSSYNEQFF. This chain joins TRBV5-1 and TRBJ2-1; D gene uncertain. The CDR3 has 16 residues. CDR1 is SGHRS, CDR2 YFSETQ, per germline. Trimming pared 4 bases from V and 0 bases from J, leaving 14 bases between.